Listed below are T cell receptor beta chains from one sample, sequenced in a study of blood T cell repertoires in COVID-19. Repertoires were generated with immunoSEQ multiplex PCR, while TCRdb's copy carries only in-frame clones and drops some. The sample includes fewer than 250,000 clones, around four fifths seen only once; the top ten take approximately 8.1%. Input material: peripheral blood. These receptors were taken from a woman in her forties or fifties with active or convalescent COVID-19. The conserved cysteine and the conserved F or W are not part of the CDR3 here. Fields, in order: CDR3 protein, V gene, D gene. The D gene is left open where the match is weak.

CDR3 protein: ASSPRQGIAGELF; V gene: TRBV18; D gene: TRBD1
CDR3 protein: ASRRVGNTIY; V gene: TRBV2; D gene: .
CDR3 protein: ASSDGGVGSPLH; V gene: TRBV2; D gene: .
CDR3 protein: ASSRTSGIFNEQF; V gene: TRBV6-5; D gene: TRBD2
CDR3 protein: ASSVRQDETQY; V gene: TRBV9; D gene: .
CDR3 protein: ASSSGQGRGANVLT; V gene: TRBV7-3; D gene: TRBD1
CDR3 protein: ASLQQGVAYGYT; V gene: TRBV6-5; D gene: .
CDR3 protein: ASTPRGYNEQF; V gene: TRBV21-1; D gene: .
CDR3 protein: ASSTGSTGELF; V gene: TRBV27; D gene: .
CDR3 protein: ASRPISRTEAF; V gene: TRBV5-6; D gene: .
CDR3 protein: ASRLGQSTNEKLF; V gene: TRBV6-5; D gene: .
CDR3 protein: AISERGIQETQY; V gene: TRBV10-3; D gene: .
CDR3 protein: ASENRRGPLNTEAF; V gene: TRBV19; D gene: TRBD1
CDR3 protein: ASSFGAGHQPQH; V gene: TRBV5-1; D gene: .
CDR3 protein: AWSLQLNQPQH; V gene: TRBV30; D gene: .
CDR3 protein: SVAVYTEAF; V gene: TRBV29-1; D gene: .
CDR3 protein: ASTSQGSNYGYT; V gene: TRBV2; D gene: .
CDR3 protein: ASSPSGLPTGELF; V gene: TRBV28; D gene: .
CDR3 protein: ASSDGLVRSYNEQF; V gene: TRBV9; D gene: TRBD2
CDR3 protein: ASSLGAGGSDEQF; V gene: TRBV27; D gene: TRBD2
CDR3 protein: AIRDLATSSYEQY; V gene: TRBV10-3; D gene: .
CDR3 protein: ATSRDETGITYEQY; V gene: TRBV15; D gene: TRBD1
CDR3 protein: ASSLNPAGANEQF; V gene: TRBV5-1; D gene: TRBD2
CDR3 protein: ASSLGRDRFNYGYT; V gene: TRBV7-2; D gene: TRBD1
CDR3 protein: ASSLDPGINTEAF; V gene: TRBV11-2; D gene: .
CDR3 protein: ASSTTTAAQY; V gene: TRBV7-2; D gene: .
CDR3 protein: ASSPHREGQPQH; V gene: TRBV3-1/TRBV3-2; D gene: .
CDR3 protein: ASVNRAVGNTIY; V gene: TRBV6-5; D gene: .
CDR3 protein: ASSQDSLLAGGADTQY; V gene: TRBV4-2; D gene: TRBD2
CDR3 protein: ASSLEPLGASGSSYNEQF; V gene: TRBV5-1; D gene: TRBD2
CDR3 protein: ASGRQGATEQF; V gene: TRBV6-5; D gene: TRBD1
CDR3 protein: ASCLGSGGNNEQF; V gene: TRBV7-8; D gene: TRBD2
CDR3 protein: ASSLEGQGNYGYT; V gene: TRBV5-1; D gene: TRBD1
CDR3 protein: AWSVSTAYNEQF; V gene: TRBV30; D gene: .
CDR3 protein: ASSYQGLSGNTIY; V gene: TRBV6-5; D gene: .
CDR3 protein: ASSSSGLATRYEQY; V gene: TRBV5-1; D gene: TRBD2
CDR3 protein: ASRTVSGGANEQF; V gene: TRBV4-1; D gene: TRBD2
CDR3 protein: ASSRSDSGYT; V gene: TRBV3-1/TRBV3-2; D gene: .
CDR3 protein: ASSPGTGRIRAF; V gene: TRBV5-1; D gene: TRBD1
CDR3 protein: ASSQDRTGGSEAF; V gene: TRBV3-1/TRBV3-2; D gene: TRBD1
CDR3 protein: ASSQFGGQPQH; V gene: TRBV10-2; D gene: .
CDR3 protein: ATSDFGDRGGYT; V gene: TRBV24-1; D gene: TRBD1
CDR3 protein: SVQEGAMNTEAF; V gene: TRBV29-1; D gene: TRBD1
CDR3 protein: ASSHGTGDRNTIY; V gene: TRBV5-6; D gene: TRBD1
CDR3 protein: AISAGLAGGESEQF; V gene: TRBV10-3; D gene: TRBD2
CDR3 protein: ASSQVPGQGARYQPQH; V gene: TRBV4-1; D gene: TRBD1
CDR3 protein: ASTITPGTVSYNEQF; V gene: TRBV23-1; D gene: TRBD1
CDR3 protein: ASSLPTLTSGIRNEQF; V gene: TRBV7-9; D gene: TRBD2
CDR3 protein: ASSLDPGETQY; V gene: TRBV5-1; D gene: .
CDR3 protein: ASSLGLSNQPQH; V gene: TRBV5-6; D gene: .
CDR3 protein: ASSPRGSGGIGTQY; V gene: TRBV19; D gene: TRBD2
CDR3 protein: ASSLVAIHQETQY; V gene: TRBV5-1; D gene: .
CDR3 protein: ASSPFEGPYEQY; V gene: TRBV19; D gene: .
CDR3 protein: ASSYSSGTGNEQF; V gene: TRBV3-1/TRBV3-2; D gene: TRBD2
CDR3 protein: ASSWGPEEEKLF; V gene: TRBV6-5; D gene: .